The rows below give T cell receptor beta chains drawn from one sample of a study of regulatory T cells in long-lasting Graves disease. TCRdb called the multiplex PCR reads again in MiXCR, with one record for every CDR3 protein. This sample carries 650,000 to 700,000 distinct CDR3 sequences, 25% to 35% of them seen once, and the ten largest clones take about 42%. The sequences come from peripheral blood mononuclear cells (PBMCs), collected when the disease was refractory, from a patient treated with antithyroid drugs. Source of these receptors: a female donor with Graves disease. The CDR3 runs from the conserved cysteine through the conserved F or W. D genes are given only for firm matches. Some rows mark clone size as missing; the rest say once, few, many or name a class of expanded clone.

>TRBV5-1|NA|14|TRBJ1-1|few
TGCGCCAGCAGCTTGTGGCGGGGCGACACTGAAGCTTTCTTT
CASSLWRGDTEAFF
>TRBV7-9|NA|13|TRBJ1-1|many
TGTGCCAGCAGCTTAGCGGTGGGCACTGAAGCTTTCTTT
CASSLAVGTEAFF
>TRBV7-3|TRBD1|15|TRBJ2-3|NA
TGTGCCAGCAGTATATCCAGGGGGCGGACAGATACGCAGTATTTT
CASSISRGRTDTQYF
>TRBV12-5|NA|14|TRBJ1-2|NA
TGTGCTAGTGGTCGGGGGAACCCAAACTATGGCTACACCTTC
CASGRGNPNYGYTF
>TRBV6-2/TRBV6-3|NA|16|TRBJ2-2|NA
TGTGCCAGCAGTTACATAGGACACCGCTTCACCGGGGAGCTGTTTTTT
CASSYIGHRFTGELFF
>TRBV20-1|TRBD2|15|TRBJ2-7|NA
TGCAGTGCTAGAACCACTAGCGGGAGGCGCTACGAGCAGTACTTC
CSARTTSGRRYEQYF
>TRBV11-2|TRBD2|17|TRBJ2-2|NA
TGTGCCAGCAGCTTAGATCTCAGCGGGAGTACGACCGGGGAGCTGTTTTTT
CASSLDLSGSTTGELFF
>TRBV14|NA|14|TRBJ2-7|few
TGTGCCAGCAGTGCCGGGACATACTCCTACGAGCAGTACTTC
CASSAGTYSYEQYF
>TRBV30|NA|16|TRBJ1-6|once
TGTGCCTGGACTCCGCCTTTGGGCACGTGGAATTCACCCCTCCACTTT
CAWTPPLGTWNSPLHF
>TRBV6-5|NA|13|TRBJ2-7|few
TGTGCCAGCAGTTACGAGAGGTCCTACGAGCAGTACTTC
CASSYERSYEQYF
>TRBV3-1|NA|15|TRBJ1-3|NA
TGTGCCAGCCAGATCCGTGGGGGGGACGGAAACACCATATATTTT
CASQIRGGDGNTIYF
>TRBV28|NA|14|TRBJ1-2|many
TGTGCCAGCAGTTTCAACTCGGGGGGTCGGGGCTACACCTTC
CASSFNSGGRGYTF
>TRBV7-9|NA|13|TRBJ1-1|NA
TGTGCCAGCAGCTTATCTGAGGTTACTGAAGCTTTCTTT
CASSLSEVTEAFF
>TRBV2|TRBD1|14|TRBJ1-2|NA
TGTGCCAGCAGACAGGGGGTTCTTAACTATGGCTACACCTTC
CASRQGVLNYGYTF
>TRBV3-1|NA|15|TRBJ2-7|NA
TGTGCCAGCAGCCAAGATCGGGCTAGCGTGGCCGAGCAGTACTTC
CASSQDRASVAEQYF
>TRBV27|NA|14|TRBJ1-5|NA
TGTGCCAGCGGGGTTACAGCGAGCAATCAGCCCCAGCATTTT
CASGVTASNQPQHF
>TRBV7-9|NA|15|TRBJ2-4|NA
TGTGCCAGCAGCTTAGTTCCGGGGCGCGTCAACATTCAGTACTTC
CASSLVPGRVNIQYF
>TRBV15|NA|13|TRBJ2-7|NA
TGTGCCACCAGCAGAGATCCACGGGGCGAGCAGTACTTC
CATSRDPRGEQYF
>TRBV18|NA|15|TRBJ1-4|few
TGTGCCAGCTCACGGGACCGGACCCCTAATGAAAAACTGTTTTTT
CASSRDRTPNEKLFF
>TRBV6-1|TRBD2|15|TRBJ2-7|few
TGTGCCAGCAGTCGGGCGGGAGTCCCCTCCTACGAGCAGTACTTC
CASSRAGVPSYEQYF
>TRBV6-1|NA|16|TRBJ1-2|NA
TGTGCCAGCAGTGAAGCGGTTTCGTGGGGGGCAACAGGCTACACCTTC
CASSEAVSWGATGYTF
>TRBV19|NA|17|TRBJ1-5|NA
TGTGCCAGTAGTATAGATGTCTCAGCGACAGAGGATCAGCCCCAGCATTTT
CASSIDVSATEDQPQHF
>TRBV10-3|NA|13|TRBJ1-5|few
TGTGCCATCAGTGTTAATAGCAATCAGCCCCAGCATTTT
CAISVNSNQPQHF
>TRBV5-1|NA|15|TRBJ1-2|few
TGCGCCAGCAGCTTGGGACAGCTTCCTAACTATGGCTACACCTTC
CASSLGQLPNYGYTF
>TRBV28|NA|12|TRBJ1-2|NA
TGTGCCAGCAGTGTACATGGGGAGGGCTACACCTTC
CASSVHGEGYTF
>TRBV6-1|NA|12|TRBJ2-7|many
TGTGCCAGCAGCTCGCCCTCCGACGAGCAGTACTTC
CASSSPSDEQYF
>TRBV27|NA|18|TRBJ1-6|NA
TGTGCCAGCAGTTTATACTTCGGGGGTGGATTGTATAATTCACCCCTCCACTTT
CASSLYFGGGLYNSPLHF
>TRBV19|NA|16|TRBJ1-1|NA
TGTGCCAGTACCCACACCTCGGGACAAATGAACACTGAAGCTTTCTTT
CASTHTSGQMNTEAFF
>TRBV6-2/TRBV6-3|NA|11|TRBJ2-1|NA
TGTGCCAGCAGCGAGCGGAATGAGCAGTTCTTC
CASSERNEQFF
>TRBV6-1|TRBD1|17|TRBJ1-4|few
TGTGCCAGCAACTACCCCTCCGGGGACAGGGATAATGAAAAACTGTTTTTT
CASNYPSGDRDNEKLFF
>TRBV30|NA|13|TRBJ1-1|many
TGTGCCTGGAGTGTAAGAGGAAACACTGAAGCTTTCTTT
CAWSVRGNTEAFF
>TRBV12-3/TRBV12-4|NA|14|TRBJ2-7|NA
TGTGCCAGCAGTTTTCACAGGGCAGTCAACGAGCAGTACTTC
CASSFHRAVNEQYF
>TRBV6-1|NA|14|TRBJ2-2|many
TGTGCCAGCGCGCCGTCAGCGAACACCGGGGAGCTGTTTTTT
CASAPSANTGELFF
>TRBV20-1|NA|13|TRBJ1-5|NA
TGCAGTGCTAGACCTCTTAGCAATCAGCCCCAGCATTTT
CSARPLSNQPQHF
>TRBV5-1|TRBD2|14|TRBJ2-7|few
TGCGCCAGCAGCGCGGGACTAGGGATCTACGAGCAGTACTTC
CASSAGLGIYEQYF
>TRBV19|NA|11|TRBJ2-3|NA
TGTGCCAGTATGGACACAGATACGCAGTATTTT
CASMDTDTQYF
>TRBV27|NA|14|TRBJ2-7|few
TGTGCCAGCAGTTTAGTAGCGGCTGGGAGGGAGCAGTACTTC
CASSLVAAGREQYF
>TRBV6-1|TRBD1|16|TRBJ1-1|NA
TGTGCCAGCACCCCCCGAGGGGACAGGGCTAACACTGAAGCTTTCTTT
CASTPRGDRANTEAFF
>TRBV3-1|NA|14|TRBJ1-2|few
TGTGCCAGCAGCCAAGGAATCGGGGCGCGTGGCTACACCTTC
CASSQGIGARGYTF
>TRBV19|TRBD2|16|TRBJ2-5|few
TGTGCCAGTAGTCAGACTAGCGGGACTACTCAAGAGACCCAGTACTTC
CASSQTSGTTQETQYF
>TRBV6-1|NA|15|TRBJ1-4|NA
TGTGCCAGCAGTGAGGAGGATCGAACTAATGAAAAACTGTTTTTT
CASSEEDRTNEKLFF
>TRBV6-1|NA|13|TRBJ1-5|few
TGTGCCAGCGGTAGAACTGCGGGCCAGCCCCAGCATTTT
CASGRTAGQPQHF
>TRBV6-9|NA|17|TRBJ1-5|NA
TGTGCCAGCAGTTACGCCCCGGGGGGCTGGGGGAATCAGTCCCAGCATTTT
CASSYAPGGWGNQSQHF
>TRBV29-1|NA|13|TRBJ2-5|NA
TGCAGCGTTGAAGGAGAGGGGACGCAGACCCAGTACTTC
CSVEGEGTQTQYF
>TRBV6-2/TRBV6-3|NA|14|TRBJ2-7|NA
TGTGCCAGCAGTTCTACGACTAGTTCCTACGAGCAGTACTTC
CASSSTTSSYEQYF
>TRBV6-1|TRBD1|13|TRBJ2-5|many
TGTGCCAGCCGGTACAGGGGGGAAGAGACCCAGTACTTC
CASRYRGEETQYF
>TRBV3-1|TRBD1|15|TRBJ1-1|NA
TGTGCCAGCAGCCAAACAACGACAGGGAGCACTGAAGCTTTCTTT
CASSQTTTGSTEAFF
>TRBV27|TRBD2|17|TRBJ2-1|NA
TGTGCCAGCAGTCCCCCCCCGCTAGCGGGAGTTATTGGTGAGCAGTTCTTC
CASSPPPLAGVIGEQFF
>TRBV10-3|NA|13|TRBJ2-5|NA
TGTGCCATCAGAGCCGCTCCCCAGGAGACCCAGTACTTC
CAIRAAPQETQYF
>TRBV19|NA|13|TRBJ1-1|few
TGTGCCAGCGTCAGGGAAACTAACACTGAAGCTTTCTTT
CASVRETNTEAFF
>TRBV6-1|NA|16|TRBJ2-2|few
TGTGCCAGCACCGCGAAAGGCGGATCGAACACCGGGGAGCTGTTTTTT
CASTAKGGSNTGELFF
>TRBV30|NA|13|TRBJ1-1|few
TGTGCCTGGACTCAAAAGCTGAACACTGAAGCTTTCTTT
CAWTQKLNTEAFF
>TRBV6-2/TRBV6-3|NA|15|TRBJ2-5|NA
TGTGCCAGCAGCAGTCCCCGACGGGCCGAGAGAACCCAGTACTTC
CASSSPRRAERTQYF
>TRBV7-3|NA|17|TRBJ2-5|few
TGTGCCAGCAGCTCCTCAGGGGCGGGGCTGTTTCAAGAGACCCAGTACTTC
CASSSSGAGLFQETQYF
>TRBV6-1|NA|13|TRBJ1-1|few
TGTGCCAGCAGGACAGACATTCCCACTGAAGCTTTCTTT
CASRTDIPTEAFF